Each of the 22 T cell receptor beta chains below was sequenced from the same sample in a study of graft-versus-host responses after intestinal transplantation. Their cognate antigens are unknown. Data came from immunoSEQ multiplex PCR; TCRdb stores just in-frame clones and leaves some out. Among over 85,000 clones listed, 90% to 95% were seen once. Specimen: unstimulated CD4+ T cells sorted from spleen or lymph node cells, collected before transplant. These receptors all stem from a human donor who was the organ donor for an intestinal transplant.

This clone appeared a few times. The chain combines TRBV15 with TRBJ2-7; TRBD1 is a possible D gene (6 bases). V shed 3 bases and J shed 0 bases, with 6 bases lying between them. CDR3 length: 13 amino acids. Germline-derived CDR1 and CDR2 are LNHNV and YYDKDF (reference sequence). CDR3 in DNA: TGTGCCACCAGCAGGGACAGCTCCTACGAGCAGTACTTC. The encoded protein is CATSRDSSYEQYF. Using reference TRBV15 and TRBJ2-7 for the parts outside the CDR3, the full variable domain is DAMVIQNPRYQVTQFGKPVTLSCSQTLNHNVMYWYQQKSSQAPKLLFHYYDKDFNNEADTPDNFQSRRPNTSFCFLDIRSPGLGDTAMYLCATSRDSSYEQYFGPGTRLTVT.

The chain's CDR3 is CASSGQVNTEAFF. DNA for the CDR3: TGTGCCAGCAGTGGGCAAGTGAACACTGAAGCTTTCTTT. This chain uses TRBV6-1 with TRBJ1-1; D is uncertain. CDR3 length: 13 residues. Germline-derived CDR1 and CDR2 are MNHNS and SASEGT. The V gene lost 4 bases and the J gene lost 0 bases, with 6 bases spanning the gap.

CDR3 sequence (DNA): TGTGCCAGCCGACCCGGGACAGGTGCTAACTATGGCTACACCTTC. This encodes CASRPGTGANYGYTF. The V gene is TRBV2, the J gene TRBJ1-2; 8 bases match TRBD1. The germline CDR1 and CDR2 sequences are SNHLY and FYNNEI. The CDR3 sequence is 15 residues long. After removal of 8 bases from V and 0 bases from J, the junction contained 8 bases not matched to a gene.

The CDR3 coding sequence is TGTGCCAGCAGTGACAGTCCAGGGGTAGGAAATGAGCAGTTCTTC. Translating it yields CASSDSPGVGNEQFF. The chain uses TRBV6-4 and TRBJ2-1; D might be TRBD1 (6 bases). Germline V gives CDR1 MRHNA, CDR2 SNTAGT. The CDR3 runs 15 residues. V shed 2 bases and J shed 7 bases, with 15 bases lying between them.

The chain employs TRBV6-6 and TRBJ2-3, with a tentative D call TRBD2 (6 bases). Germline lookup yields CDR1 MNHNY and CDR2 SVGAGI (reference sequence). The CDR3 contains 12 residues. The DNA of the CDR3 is TGTGCTATCTCGGACTATACAGATACGCAGTATTTT. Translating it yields CAISDYTDTQYF.

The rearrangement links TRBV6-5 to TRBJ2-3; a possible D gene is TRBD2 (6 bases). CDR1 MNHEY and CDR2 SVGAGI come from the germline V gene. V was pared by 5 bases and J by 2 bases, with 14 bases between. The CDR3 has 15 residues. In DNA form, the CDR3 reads TGTGCCAGCAGTCGTTCGGGACTCCCCACAGATACGCAGTATTTT. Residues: CASSRSGLPTDTQYF.

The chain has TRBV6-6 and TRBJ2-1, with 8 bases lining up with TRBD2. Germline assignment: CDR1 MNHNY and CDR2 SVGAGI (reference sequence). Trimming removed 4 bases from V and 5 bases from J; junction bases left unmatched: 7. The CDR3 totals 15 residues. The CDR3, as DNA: TGTGCCAGCAGTTCGTCCGGGACTAGAAACAATGAGCAGTTCTTC. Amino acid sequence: CASSSSGTRNNEQFF.

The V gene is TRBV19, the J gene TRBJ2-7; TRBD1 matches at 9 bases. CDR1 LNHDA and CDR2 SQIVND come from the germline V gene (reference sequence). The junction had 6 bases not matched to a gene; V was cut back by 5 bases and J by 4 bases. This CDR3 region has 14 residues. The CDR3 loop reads CASSSPDRGYEQYF. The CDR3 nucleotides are TGTGCCAGTAGTTCGCCGGACAGGGGATACGAGCAGTACTTC.

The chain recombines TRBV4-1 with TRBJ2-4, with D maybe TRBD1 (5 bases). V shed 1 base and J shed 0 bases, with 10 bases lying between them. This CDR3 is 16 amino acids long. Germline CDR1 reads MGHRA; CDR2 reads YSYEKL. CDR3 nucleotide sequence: TGCGCCAGCAGCCAAGGAACAGGCCTAGCCAAAAACATTCAGTACTTC. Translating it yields CASSQGTGLAKNIQYF.

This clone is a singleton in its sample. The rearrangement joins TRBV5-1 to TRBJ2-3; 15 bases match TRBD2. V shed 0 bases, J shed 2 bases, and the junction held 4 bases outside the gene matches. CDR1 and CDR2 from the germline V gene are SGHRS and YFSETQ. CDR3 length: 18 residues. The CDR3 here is CASSLAWTSGGVTDTQYF. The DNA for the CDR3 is TGCGCCAGCAGCTTGGCCTGGACTAGCGGGGGGGTCACAGATACGCAGTATTTT.

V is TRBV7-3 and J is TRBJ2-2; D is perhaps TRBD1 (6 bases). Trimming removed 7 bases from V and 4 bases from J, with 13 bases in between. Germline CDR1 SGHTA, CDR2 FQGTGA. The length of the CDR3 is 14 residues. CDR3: CASKPQGSTGELFF. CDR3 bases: TGTGCCAGCAAACCTCAGGGGAGCACCGGGGAGCTGTTTTTT.

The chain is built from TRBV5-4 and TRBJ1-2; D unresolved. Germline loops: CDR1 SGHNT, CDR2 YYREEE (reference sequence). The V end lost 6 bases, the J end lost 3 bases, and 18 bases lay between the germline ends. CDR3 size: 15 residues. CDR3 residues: CASISAGRRDYGYTF. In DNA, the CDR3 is TGTGCCAGCATTTCCGCGGGGAGAAGAGACTATGGCTACACCTTC.

For the CDR3, the DNA is TGTGCCAGCAGCGTAACGGGCCGGGGGATGAACACCGGGGAGCTGTTTTTT. This translates into CASSVTGRGMNTGELFF. J is TRBJ2-2 and V is TRBV9; D is perhaps TRBD2 (6 bases). CDR3 length: 17 residues. V was clipped by 1 base and J by 1 base, with 14 bases between them. Germline lookup yields CDR1 SGDLS and CDR2 YYNGEE.

The CDR3 sequence: CASSQGGGAYEQYF. CDR3 nucleotides: TGTGCCAGCAGCCAGGGGGGGGGAGCCTACGAGCAGTACTTC. The chain employs TRBV4-2 and TRBJ2-7; 7 positions agree with TRBD2. Per germline, CDR1 LGHNA and CDR2 YNFKEQ. The CDR3 extends over 14 amino acids. Unmatched junction bases numbered 4, after V lost 3 bases and J lost 2 bases.

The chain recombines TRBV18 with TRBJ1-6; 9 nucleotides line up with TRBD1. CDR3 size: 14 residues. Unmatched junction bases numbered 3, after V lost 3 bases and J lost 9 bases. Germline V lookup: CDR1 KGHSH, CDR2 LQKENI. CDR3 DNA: TGTGCCAGCTCACCCGACAGGGGGTCTTCACCCCTCCACTTT. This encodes CASSPDRGSSPLHF.

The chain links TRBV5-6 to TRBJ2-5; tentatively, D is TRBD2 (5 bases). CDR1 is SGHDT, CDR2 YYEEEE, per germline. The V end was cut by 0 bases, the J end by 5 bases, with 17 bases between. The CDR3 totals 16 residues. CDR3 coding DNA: TGTGCCAGCAGCTTGGATCGAGGGCTTGAAGGGGAGACCCAGTACTTC. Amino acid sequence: CASSLDRGLEGETQYF.

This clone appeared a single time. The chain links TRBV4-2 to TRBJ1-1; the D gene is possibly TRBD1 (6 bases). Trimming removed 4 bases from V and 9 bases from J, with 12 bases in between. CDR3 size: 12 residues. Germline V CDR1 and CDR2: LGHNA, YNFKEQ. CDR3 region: CASSRPRDKAFF. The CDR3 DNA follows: TGTGCCAGCAGCCGTCCCCGGGACAAAGCTTTCTTT.

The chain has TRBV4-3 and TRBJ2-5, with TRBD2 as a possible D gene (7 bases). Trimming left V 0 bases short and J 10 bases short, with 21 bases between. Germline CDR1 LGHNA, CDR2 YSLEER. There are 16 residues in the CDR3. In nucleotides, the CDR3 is TGCGCCAGCAGCCAAGAGCGGGGGCGGCCCGGGGAGGGCCAGTACTTC. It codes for CASSQERGRPGEGQYF.

Written as DNA, the CDR3 is TGCGCCAGCAGCCAAGGTCCCGGAGGGTTGCCAGATACGCAGTATTTT. Translation: CASSQGPGGLPDTQYF. V gene TRBV4-1 combines with J gene TRBJ2-3; D might be TRBD2 (6 bases). Germline V gives CDR1 MGHRA, CDR2 YSYEKL. With 1 base removed from V and 4 bases from J, the gap between germline ends came to 15 bases. This CDR3 region has 16 residues.

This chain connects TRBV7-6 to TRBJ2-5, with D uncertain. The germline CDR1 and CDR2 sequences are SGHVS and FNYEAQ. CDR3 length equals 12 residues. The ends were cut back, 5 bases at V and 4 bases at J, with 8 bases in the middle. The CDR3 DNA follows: TGTGCCAGCAGCCCAGTGTTAGAGACCCAGTACTTC. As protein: CASSPVLETQYF.

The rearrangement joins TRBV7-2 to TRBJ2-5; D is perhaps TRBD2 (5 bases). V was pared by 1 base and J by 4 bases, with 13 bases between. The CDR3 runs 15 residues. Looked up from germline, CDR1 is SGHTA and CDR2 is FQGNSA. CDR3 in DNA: TGTGCCAGCAGCTTAGTGTCCGGGGTACGAGAGACCCAGTACTTC. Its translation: CASSLVSGVRETQYF.

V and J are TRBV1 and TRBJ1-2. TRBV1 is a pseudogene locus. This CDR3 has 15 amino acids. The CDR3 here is CTSSQDVGGNYGYTF. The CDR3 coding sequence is TGCACCAGCAGCCAAGATGTCGGCGGGAACTATGGCTACACCTTC.